Detailed here is one T cell receptor beta chain. What antigen it recognizes has not been identified. No much larger clonotype is one base removed from it; base qualities were not supplied. The cohort comprised approximately 700 healthy bone marrow donors. At the time of sampling, every cohort member was nominally healthy, though immune exposures that went unrecorded were likely present. The donor was CMV seropositive and belonged to the group of more than 250 seropositive cohort members. Each donor provided a peripheral blood sample, and peripheral blood mononuclear cells were used for TCR beta sequencing. The Qiagen DNeasy Blood Extraction Kit was used to extract genomic DNA from the blood cell samples. The receptor library was made with the immunoSEQ multiplex PCR assay. For the multiplex PCR, a mixture combining 60 forward primers for TCR Vbeta segments and 13 reverse primers for TCR Jbeta segments was used. The CDR3 region of rearranged TCR beta genes was amplified from genomic DNA by a multiplex PCR assay. The Illumina HiSeq System was used to sequence the amplified TCR beta libraries as 87-base-pair reads. The authors processed their data as follows. In a later analysis, roughly 80 million unique TCR beta chains were counted across the roughly 700 repertoires, and approximately 11 million of these chains were shared by at least two donors. Raw reads were error-corrected and collapsed into unique sequences by a nearest-neighbor algorithm in which closely related sequences were merged to remove PCR and sequencing errors. Alignment of CDR3 sequences to IMGT reference sequences was used to assign V, D and J gene segments. For a sequence to be retained, a match of at least six nucleotides was required to both a V gene segment and a J gene segment. Rearrangements were classified as productive when the CDR3 lacked stop codons and remained in frame with V and J, and all other rearrangements were classified as non-productive. CDR3 was defined by IMGT convention, running from the second conserved V-encoded cysteine to the conserved J-encoded phenylalanine. In an earlier analysis of roughly 610 of the donors, sequences lacking an unambiguous match to a single V gene segment were excluded. An earlier analysis of several hundred of the donors called V segments functional above 56.7% productive rearrangements and segregating when the between-donor standard deviation exceeded 5%. To diagnose cytomegalovirus status from the catalog of TCR beta chain sequences, a statistical classification framework was built. V and J gene assignment, in a later analysis, came from comparing TCR nucleotide sequences with IMGT/GENE-DB human TR gene sequences. Using the TCRdist pipeline, a later analysis assigned CDR3 sequences along with most-parsimonious VDJ recombination scenarios. A later analysis defined each TCR beta chain by its CDR3 amino acid sequence plus V-gene family, and excluded reads lacking a unique V-gene family. In a later analysis, fewer than 650 highly shared, low-generation-probability nucleotide sequences were removed to address suspected cross-contamination and a sequencing artifact. A later analysis calculated a clonal expansion index for each public chain from normalized within-repertoire ranks of inferred template counts. A later analysis computed generation probabilities with a VDJ recombination model fitted to out-of-frame rearrangements, and checked the results against IGoR. A later analysis scored TCR-TCR, TCR-HLA and TCR-CMV co-occurrence with hypergeometric tests, applying a repertoire-size bias correction to TCR pairs. A later analysis estimated false discovery rates by permuting HLA or CMV assignments 20 times. In a later analysis, co-occurring TCRs were grouped using DBSCAN, and TCRdist sequence similarity was added for clustering within HLA-allele-positive subsets. Co-occurrence clustering excluded repertoires with fewer than 30,000 or more than 120,000 public chains, plus five with anomalous nucleotide sharing. Imported from immuneACCESS, the table was reduced by TCRdb to in-frame sequences with V and J called. These copies leave out some clones; in studies compared against another copy, an unresolved V gene accounts for under half, and the cause of the remainder is not known. V and J calls and clone size are those listed in that table; D and trimming were worked out from the DNA. The sample contains under 200,000 clones, approximately 67% of them found a single time. The ten largest clones represent around 4.5% of the sample.

The data were taken from a study of cytomegalovirus exposure and HLA in healthy donors (dated by TCRdb to the late 2010s). Concerning the study at large: An earlier analysis of some 620 of the donors reported roughly 300 Gb of sequence data and approximately 120 million unique TCR beta sequences obtained from approximately 180 million T cells. Around 320 gigabases of sequencing data and some 85 million unique TCR sequences were included in an early release covering about 700 HLA-typed donors. Among the roughly 400 genotyped donors, roughly 80% belonged to the genetic ancestry cluster associated with self-reported Caucasian donors. The study aimed to test whether cataloging public T cell receptors could reveal signatures of past pathogen exposure. Using immunosequencing, the study profiled T cell repertoires from around 670 subjects and related those repertoires to cytomegalovirus serostatus. Along with the 666-subject first cohort, a separate validation cohort of over a hundred different subjects was used. To predict cytomegalovirus infection status, the study combined high-throughput TCR immunosequencing, statistical association of individual TCRs with disease status, and machine learning. To study patterns of TCR occurrence, a later analysis re-analyzed previously published TCR beta repertoires from 500 to 850 donors and added high-resolution HLA genotyping. In the later analysis, no new phenotypic data were used to find candidate immune exposures; instead, reliance was placed on TCR beta sequences and their occurrence across donors. In an earlier analysis of a few hundred of the donors, high-throughput TCR beta sequencing was used to judge whether each TCR beta V gene segment behaved as functional or pseudogenic. Donor age, sex, ethnicity and CMV serostatus were compiled alongside the repertoire data. In a later genetic analysis, genome-wide SNP genotypes for about 65% of the roughly 670 donors were used, and that subset was treated as a discovery cohort. Every repertoire in the discovery cohort had been generated on one and the same sequencing platform. HLA typing covered class I and class II loci at four-digit resolution. Typing coverage differed by locus: A, B, C, DRB1 and DQB1 were typed in roughly 620-630 donors, DQA1 in about 500, DPA1 in 606, and DPB1 in 472. About five DR-DQ haplotypes were treated as single units for association and clustering because of strong linkage in the cohort. Among around 400 genotyped donors of the cohort, an average of 235,054 unique TCR beta nucleotide sequences were sequenced per donor, about a sixth of them non-productive. The full study reports these points: In a later genetic analysis, fewer N-insertions in productive TCRs were reported among donors in an Asian-associated ancestry cluster than the approximately 670-donor mean. According to a later analysis, most CMV-associated TCR beta chains appeared to be HLA-restricted, and the HLA associations seemed to be driven largely by CMV exposure. It was suggested by the authors that the approach could potentially be generalized to other disease states and immunological phenotypes. In an earlier analysis of over 550 of the donors, most TCR beta V segments were observed in productive rearrangements about 90% or about 30% of the time, broadly matching IMGT annotations. In a later analysis, several top co-occurrence clusters were reported to appear linked to parvovirus B19, influenza, CMV and Epstein-Barr virus. Linkage disequilibrium might explain the correlated functional status among segregating V segments, but an unknown experimental factor could not be excluded. Immune exposure information for the cohort was limited to CMV serostatus. In this cohort, only TCR beta chains were sequenced, and detectable features were limited by the absence of alpha or paired-chain data. A further reported finding was that TCR beta sequences accurately predicted the HLA-A and HLA-B alleles for most subjects in the first cohort. Most TCR sequences were seen in very few donors, while some public TCRs were found in many individuals. In a later analysis, around 17,000 TCR beta sequences were associated with specific HLA alleles at a false discovery rate of 0.05. A later genetic analysis associated a missense DCLRE1C variant with V-gene and J-gene trimming of TCR beta chains, and an independent cohort replicated the association. Presence/absence analyses assumed roughly uniform sequencing depth across donors, an assumption that may not hold. Because counts were too low, seventeen rarely observed V segments, including chromosome 9 orphons, were excluded from the earlier analysis of several hundred of the donors. When HLA alleles, especially DR and DQ, strongly co-occurred, attributing TCR associations to individual alleles was difficult. The classifier was reported to diagnose cytomegalovirus status with high specificity and sensitivity in both the original cohort and the validation cohort. In the study, 164 TCR beta chains were listed as associated with cytomegalovirus. Some IMGT-functional V segments, including TRBV6-2 and TRBV6-3, could not be told apart with the 87-base-pair reads, so those segments were excluded. According to a later analysis, TCR association rates differed among HLA loci, with DRB1 alleles showing the most associated TCRs and HLA-C alleles showing the fewest. In vitro tests confirmed that a few of the cytomegalovirus-associated TCR beta chains recognize cytomegalovirus antigens. A cluster of highly shared sequence variants was judged likely to be a technical artifact of the sequencing pipeline. HLA typing was unavailable for some donors at each locus, so association tests used only the typed subset. Compared with equally common non-associated chains, HLA-associated TCR beta chains in a later analysis were more clonally expanded and had lower generation probabilities.

The germline V gene (reference sequence) supplies CDR1 LNHDA and CDR2 SQIVND. Including the terminal cysteine and phenylalanine, the CDR3 comprises 15 residues. The sequence is cut down to CDR3 DNA, 45 bases in frame from base 1. V ends up 8 bases short and J 5 bases short, with an unmatched junction base count of 6. Sequenced input: PBMCs. The rearranged chain carries TRBV19 and TRBJ2-2, and 12 bases in between align with TRBD1. The sequence was obtained from a woman younger than 35 in good health and CMV-seropositive. The CDR3 region reads CASCLGQGATGELFF. The base sequence is TGTGCCAGTTGCTTGGGACAGGGGGCTACCGGGGAGCTGTTTTTT.